Listed here are 20 T cell receptor beta chains from one sample, sequenced in a study of T cell responses to AZD1222 COVID-19 vaccine. Here immunoSEQ multiplex PCR was the method, and the copy in TCRdb shows in-frame clones only, minus some. Among more than 85,000 clones, 75% to 90% were seen once, and the ten largest hold 16%. The sequenced sample was peripheral blood, obtained on day 0 of AZD1222 vaccination. All receptors derive from an adult in good health.

The chain links TRBV11-1 to TRBJ2-3, with 7 bases matching TRBD2. Germline V CDR1 and CDR2: SGHAT, FQDESV (reference sequence). V lost 5 bases and J lost 5; bases outside the gene matches: 1. The CDR3 loop spans 12 amino acids. DNA for the CDR3: TGTGCCAGCAGCGGGGGGGGAGATACGCAGTATTTT. It yields the protein CASSGGGDTQYF.

CDR3 in DNA: TGTGCCAGCAGCAACGACAGGGGTTTAGTTTTCACTAACACTGAAGCTTTCTTT. Residues: CASSNDRGLVFTNTEAFF. The chain carries TRBV21-1 and TRBJ1-1; the table gives TRBD1 as D, unverified against the DNA. TRBV21-1 is a recognized pseudogene. The CDR3 consists of 18 residues.

J is TRBJ1-1 and V is TRBV4-1; D unclear. Per the germline V gene, CDR1 is MGHRA and CDR2 is YSYEKL. Trimming shortened V by 0 bases and J by 3 bases, and 5 bases separated the two germline ends. The CDR3 runs 13 residues. DNA for the CDR3: TGCGCCAGCAGCCAAGATGGGGACACTGAAGCTTTCTTT. This gives the protein CASSQDGDTEAFF.

V is TRBV7-3 and J is TRBJ2-1; D tentatively fits TRBD1 or TRBD2 (5 bases each). Germline CDR1 is SGHTA and CDR2 is FQGTGA. V lost 2 bases, J lost 2 bases, and 13 bases lay in between. The CDR3 extends over 16 amino acids. The CDR3 reads CASSLRGGTTYNEQFF. The CDR3, as DNA: TGTGCCAGCAGCTTACGGGGCGGAACAACCTACAATGAGCAGTTCTTC.

J is TRBJ1-1 and V is TRBV10-3; D call uncertain. Per the germline V gene, CDR1 is ENHRY and CDR2 is SYGVKD. V shed 2 bases and J shed 10 bases, with 17 bases lying between them. The CDR3 runs 14 residues. The CDR3 coding sequence is TGTGCCATCAGTGAGAGTGGTGGAGGTCTTGGAGCTTTCTTT. It yields the protein CAISESGGGLGAFF.

This clone has only one observation. The rearrangement links TRBV5-4 to TRBJ2-7; possibly TRBD2 for D (6 bases). Germline values: CDR1 SGHNT, CDR2 YYREEE (reference sequence). This CDR3 region has 14 residues. V was cut by 9 bases and J by 6 bases, with 22 bases left in between. The DNA of the CDR3 is TGTGCCACCTCGCCTGGGCGGGATATGGGCGAGCAGTACTTC. Translating gives CATSPGRDMGEQYF.

The rearrangement joins TRBV7-9 to TRBJ2-7; 9 nucleotides agree with TRBD2. CDR3 size: 14 residues. Germline CDR1 reads SEHNR; CDR2 reads FQNEAQ (reference sequence). V was pared by 5 bases and J by 5 bases, with 7 bases of the junction left unmatched. As DNA, the CDR3 is TGTGCCAGCAGCCTCTGGACTAGCGCGAACGAGCAGTACTTC. The encoded protein is CASSLWTSANEQYF. Drawing the rest from reference TRBV7-9 and TRBJ2-7, the complete variable domain is DTGVSQNPRHKITKRGQNVTFRCDPISEHNRLYWYRQTLGQGPEFLTYFQNEAQLEKSRLLSDRFSAERPKGSFSTLEIQRTEQGDSAMYLCASSLWTSANEQYFGPGTRLTVT.

This chain uses TRBV12-3 or TRBV12-4 with TRBJ1-6; D uncertain. This CDR3 comprises 13 residues. V was pared by 4 bases and J by 8 bases, with 9 bases between. CDR3 amino acids: CASSSGEYSPLHF. The CDR3 nucleotides are TGTGCCAGCAGTTCTGGGGAATATTCACCCCTCCACTTT.

The CDR3 DNA follows: TGTGCCAGCAGCCAAACTACTAGCGGGAGAGGGAATGAGCAGTTCTTC. This codes for CASSQTTSGRGNEQFF. The chain is built from TRBV4-2 and TRBJ2-1, with 11 positions matching TRBD2. After removal of 2 bases from V and 7 bases from J, the junction contained 7 bases not matched to a gene. Germline assignment: CDR1 LGHNA and CDR2 YNFKEQ. The CDR3 has 16 amino acids.

This sequence joins TRBV5-6 and TRBJ2-7; TRBD2 matches 7 bases. The V segment lost 5 bases and the J segment 4 bases; nucleotides outside the gene matches: 9. Per germline, CDR1 SGHDT and CDR2 YYEEEE. The CDR3 has 14 amino acids. As DNA, the CDR3 is TGTGCCAGCAGAATAGGCGGGGGTTATTACGAGCAGTACTTC. Its translation: CASRIGGGYYEQYF.

This sequence joins TRBV4-1 and TRBJ1-4, with D possibly being TRBD1 (6 bases). The CDR3 has 15 amino acids. Between the trimmed V and J ends, which lost 3 bases and 5 bases, there was a span of 13 bases. The germline V gene encodes CDR1 MGHRA and CDR2 YSYEKL. CDR3 in DNA: TGCGCCAGCAGCCATGAAGGTACAGGGAATGAAAAACTGTTTTTT. Protein product: CASSHEGTGNEKLFF.

The chain employs TRBV28 and TRBJ1-3; D is ambiguous. CDR3 size: 13 residues. Germline CDR1 MDHEN, CDR2 SYDVKM. V was clipped by 7 bases and J by 4 bases, with 11 bases between them. The CDR3 nucleotides are TGTGCCAGCAAGTTACCCGCAGGAAACACCATATATTTT. It translates to CASKLPAGNTIYF.

The rearrangement links TRBV11-2 to TRBJ2-5, with D hard to call. The germline V gene encodes CDR1 SGHAT and CDR2 FQNNGV. V dropped 5 bases and J dropped 2 bases, with 3 bases sitting between them. The CDR3 length is 11 residues. The CDR3 nucleotides are TGTGCCAGCAGCGAACAAGAGACCCAGTACTTC. This codes for CASSEQETQYF.

The rearrangement links TRBV19 to TRBJ1-2; D remains unclear. Trimming pared 5 bases from V and 8 bases from J, leaving 24 bases between. Germline values: CDR1 LNHDA, CDR2 SQIVND (reference sequence). The CDR3 sequence is 16 residues long. The CDR3: CASSADGNSPLQGYTF. DNA for the CDR3: TGTGCCAGTAGTGCCGACGGCAATTCCCCTCTACAGGGCTACACCTTC.

The chain links TRBV18 to TRBJ1-2; 8 bases are a match to TRBD1. Germline assignment: CDR1 KGHSH and CDR2 LQKENI. The CDR3 is 16 residues long. V shed 2 bases and J 1 base; nucleotides not matched to a gene: 6. CDR3 coding DNA: TGTGCCAGCTCACCATCCTTGGACAGGGTTAACTATGGCTACACCTTC. Translated: CASSPSLDRVNYGYTF.

The V gene is TRBV7-2, the J gene TRBJ1-2, with D uncertain. Germline V gene sequence: CDR1 SGHTA, CDR2 FQGNSA. V shed 1 base and J shed 4 bases, with 13 bases lying between them. This CDR3 is built from 15 residues. The DNA of the CDR3 is TGTGCCAGCAGCTTAGTACGGGGAATTGTCTATGGCTACACCTTC. This sequence encodes CASSLVRGIVYGYTF.

The rearrangement links TRBV27 to TRBJ1-1; D uncertain. CDR3 length: 13 residues. The V gene lost 6 bases and the J gene lost 1 base, with 9 bases spanning the gap. Per the germline V gene, CDR1 is MNHEY and CDR2 is SMNVEV (reference sequence). CDR3 in amino acids: CASRTIGNTEAFF. CDR3 DNA sequence: TGTGCCAGCAGAACAATAGGGAACACTGAAGCTTTCTTT.

V and J are TRBV2 and TRBJ2-2, with D perhaps matching TRBD1 (6 bases). Germline V gene lookup returns CDR1 SNHLY and CDR2 FYNNEI. Trimming left V 4 bases short and J 4 bases short, with 19 bases between. CDR3 length: 17 amino acids. CDR3 sequence: CASSVLLQGASTGELFF. The CDR3, as DNA: TGTGCCAGCAGTGTTCTCCTACAGGGTGCCAGCACCGGGGAGCTGTTTTTT.

The rearrangement links TRBV3-1 (or the pseudogene TRBV3-2) to TRBJ2-1, with D perhaps TRBD1 (6 bases). CDR1 LGHDT and CDR2 YNNKEL come from the germline V gene (reference sequence). This CDR3 is 14 amino acids long. V dropped 0 bases and J dropped 6 bases, with 9 bases sitting between them. The CDR3 DNA reads as TGTGCCAGCAGCCAAGAACAGGGTTCCAATGAGCAGTTCTTC. This encodes CASSQEQGSNEQFF.

This rearrangement joins TRBV7-9 to TRBJ2-3; 16 nucleotides align to TRBD2. This CDR3 contains 16 residues. CDR1 is SEHNR, CDR2 FQNEAQ, per germline (reference sequence). V was pared by 4 bases and J by 5 bases, with 3 bases of the junction left unmatched. CDR3 DNA sequence: TGTGCCAGCAGCTCGGGACTAGCGGGAGGGTTAGATACGCAGTATTTT. Amino acids: CASSSGLAGGLDTQYF.